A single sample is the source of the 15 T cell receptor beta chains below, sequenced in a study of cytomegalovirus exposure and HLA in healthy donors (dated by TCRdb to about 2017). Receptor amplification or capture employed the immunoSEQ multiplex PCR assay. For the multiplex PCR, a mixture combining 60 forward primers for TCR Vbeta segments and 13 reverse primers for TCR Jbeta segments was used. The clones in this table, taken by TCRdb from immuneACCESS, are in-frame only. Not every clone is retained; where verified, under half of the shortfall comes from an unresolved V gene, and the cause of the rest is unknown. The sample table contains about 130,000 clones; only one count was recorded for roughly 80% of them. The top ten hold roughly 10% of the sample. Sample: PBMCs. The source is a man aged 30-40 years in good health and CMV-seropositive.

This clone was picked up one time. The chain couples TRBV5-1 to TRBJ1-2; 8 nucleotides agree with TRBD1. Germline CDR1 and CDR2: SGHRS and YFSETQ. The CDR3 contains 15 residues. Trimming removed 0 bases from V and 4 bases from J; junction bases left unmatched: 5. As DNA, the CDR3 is TGCGCCAGCAGCTTGGCCCCGACAGGGGTCTATGGCTACACCTTC. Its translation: CASSLAPTGVYGYTF.

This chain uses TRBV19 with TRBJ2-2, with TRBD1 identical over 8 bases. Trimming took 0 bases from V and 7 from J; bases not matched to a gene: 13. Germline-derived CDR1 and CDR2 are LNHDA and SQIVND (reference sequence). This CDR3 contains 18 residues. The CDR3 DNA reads TGTGCCAGTAGTATAGATTTACCTGGCAGGGGGCTTGGCGGGGAGCTGTTTTTT. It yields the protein CASSIDLPGRGLGGELFF.

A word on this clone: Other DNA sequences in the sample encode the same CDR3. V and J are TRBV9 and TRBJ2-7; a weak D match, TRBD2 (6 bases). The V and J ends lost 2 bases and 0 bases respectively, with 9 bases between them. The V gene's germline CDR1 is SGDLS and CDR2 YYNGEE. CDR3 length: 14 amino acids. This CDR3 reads CASSVGGSSYEQYF. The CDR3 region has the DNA TGTGCCAGCAGCGTTGGAGGGAGCTCCTACGAGCAGTACTTC.

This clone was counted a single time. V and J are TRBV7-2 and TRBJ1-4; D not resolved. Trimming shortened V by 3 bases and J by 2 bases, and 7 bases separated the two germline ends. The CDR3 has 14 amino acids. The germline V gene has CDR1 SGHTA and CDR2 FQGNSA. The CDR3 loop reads CASSFQATNEKLFF. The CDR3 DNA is TGTGCCAGCAGCTTCCAGGCCACTAATGAAAAACTGTTTTTT. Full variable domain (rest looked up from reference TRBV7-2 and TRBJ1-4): GAGVSQSPSNKVTEKGKDVELRCDPISGHTALYWYRQSLGQGLEFLIYFQGNSAPDKSGLPSDRFSAERTGGSVSTLTIQRTQQEDSAVYLCASSFQATNEKLFFGSGTQLSVL.

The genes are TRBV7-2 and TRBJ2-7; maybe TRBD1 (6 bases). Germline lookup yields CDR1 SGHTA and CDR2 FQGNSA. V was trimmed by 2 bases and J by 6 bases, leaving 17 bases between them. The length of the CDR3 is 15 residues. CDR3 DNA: TGTGCCAGCAGCTTATTTCGGGACATCCCTCTCGAGCAGTACTTC. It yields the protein CASSLFRDIPLEQYF.

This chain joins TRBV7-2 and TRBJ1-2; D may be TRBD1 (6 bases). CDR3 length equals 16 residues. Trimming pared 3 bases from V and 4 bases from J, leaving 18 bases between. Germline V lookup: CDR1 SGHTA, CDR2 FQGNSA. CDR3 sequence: CASSFNRDTLGYGYTF. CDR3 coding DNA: TGTGCCAGCAGCTTCAACCGGGACACACTGGGCTATGGCTACACCTTC. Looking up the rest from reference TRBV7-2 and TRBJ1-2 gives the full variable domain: GAGVSQSPSNKVTEKGKDVELRCDPISGHTALYWYRQSLGQGLEFLIYFQGNSAPDKSGLPSDRFSAERTGGSVSTLTIQRTQQEDSAVYLCASSFNRDTLGYGYTFGSGTRLTVV.

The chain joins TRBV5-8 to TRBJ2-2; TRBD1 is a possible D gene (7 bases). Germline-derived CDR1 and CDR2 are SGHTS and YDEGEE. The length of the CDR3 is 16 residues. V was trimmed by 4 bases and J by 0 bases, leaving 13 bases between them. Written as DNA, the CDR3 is TGTGCCAGCAGCCGCGGGACAGTCTCGAACACCGGGGAGCTGTTTTTT. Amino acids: CASSRGTVSNTGELFF. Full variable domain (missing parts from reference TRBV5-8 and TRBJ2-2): EAGVTQSPTHLIKTRGQQATLRCSPISGHTSVYWYQQALGLGLQFLLWYDEGEERNRGNFPPRFSGRQFPNYSSELNVNALELEDSALYLCASSRGTVSNTGELFFGEGSRLTVL.

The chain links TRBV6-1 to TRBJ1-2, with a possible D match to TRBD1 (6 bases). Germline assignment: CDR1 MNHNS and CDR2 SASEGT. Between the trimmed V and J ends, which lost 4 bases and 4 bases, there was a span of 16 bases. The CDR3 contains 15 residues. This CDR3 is CASSANGQGIYGYTF. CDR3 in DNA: TGTGCCAGCAGTGCCAACGGCCAGGGGATCTATGGCTACACCTTC.

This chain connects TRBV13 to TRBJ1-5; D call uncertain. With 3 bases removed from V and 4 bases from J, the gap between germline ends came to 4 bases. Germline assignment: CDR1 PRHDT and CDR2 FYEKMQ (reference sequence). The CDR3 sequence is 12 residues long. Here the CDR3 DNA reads TGTGCCAGCAGCTTCCTAAATCAGCCCCAGCATTTT. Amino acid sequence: CASSFLNQPQHF.

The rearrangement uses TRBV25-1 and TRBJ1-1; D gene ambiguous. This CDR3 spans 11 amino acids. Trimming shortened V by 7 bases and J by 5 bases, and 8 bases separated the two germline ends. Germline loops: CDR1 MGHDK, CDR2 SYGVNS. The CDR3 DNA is TGTGCCAGCACAGAGGGAACTGAAGCTTTCTTT. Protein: CASTEGTEAFF.

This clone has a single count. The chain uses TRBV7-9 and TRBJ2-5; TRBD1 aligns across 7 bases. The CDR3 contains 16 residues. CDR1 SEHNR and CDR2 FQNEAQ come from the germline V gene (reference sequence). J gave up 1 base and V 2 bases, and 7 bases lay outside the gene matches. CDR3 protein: CASSLSGRGTQETQYF. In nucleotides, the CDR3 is TGTGCCAGCAGCTTATCCGGCAGGGGGACCCAAGAGACCCAGTACTTC.

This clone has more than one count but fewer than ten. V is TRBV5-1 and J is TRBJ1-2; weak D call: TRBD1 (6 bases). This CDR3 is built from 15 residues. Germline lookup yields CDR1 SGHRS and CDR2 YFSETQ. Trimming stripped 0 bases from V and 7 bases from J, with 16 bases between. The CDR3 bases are TGCGCCAGCAGCTTGGAATGGACAGTGAATCGTGGCTACACCTTC. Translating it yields CASSLEWTVNRGYTF.

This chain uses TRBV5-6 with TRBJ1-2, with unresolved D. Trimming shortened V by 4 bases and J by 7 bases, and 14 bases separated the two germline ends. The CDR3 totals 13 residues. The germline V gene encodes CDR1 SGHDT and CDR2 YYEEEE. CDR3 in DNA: TGTGCCAGCAGCATGTACGTGTATAGTGGCTACACCTTC. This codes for CASSMYVYSGYTF.

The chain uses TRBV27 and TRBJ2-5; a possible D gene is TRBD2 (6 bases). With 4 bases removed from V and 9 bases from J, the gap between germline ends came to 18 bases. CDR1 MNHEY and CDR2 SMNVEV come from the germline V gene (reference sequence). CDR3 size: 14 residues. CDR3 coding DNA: TGTGCCAGCAGTTCCCCCCTAGCGCCACTTGCCCAGTACTTC. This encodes CASSSPLAPLAQYF.

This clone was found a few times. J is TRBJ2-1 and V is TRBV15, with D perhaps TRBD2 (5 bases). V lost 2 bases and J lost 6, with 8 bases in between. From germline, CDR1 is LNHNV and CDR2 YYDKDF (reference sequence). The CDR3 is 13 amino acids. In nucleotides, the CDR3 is TGTGCCACCAGCAGATACACTAGCAATGAGCAGTTCTTC. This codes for CATSRYTSNEQFF.